This TCR beta chain was profiled in a study of regulatory T cells in long-lasting Graves disease. About the research overall: Over 5 years of antithyroid drugs plus positive TSH receptor antibodies defined persistent Graves' disease. Study results and limitations: Persistent disease exhibited a predilection for TRBV28, TRBJ1-2 and TRBJ2-5.

Both iRepertoire HTBI primers and Arm-PCR of CDR3 regions were used to build the TCR beta libraries. MiXCR was run by TCRdb on the multiplex PCR reads, yielding one entry per CDR3 protein. The table includes 360,000 or so distinct CDR3 sequences, around 23% detected once. Regarding this clonotype: Its antigen is unidentified. This may come from a read error, since a much larger clone is one base off.

The germline gives CDR1 DFQATT, CDR2 SNEGSKA (reference sequence). V was clipped by 6 bases and J by 11 bases, with 20 bases between them. This CDR3 is 14 amino acids long. Time point specified: persistent/refractory GD, antithyroid drugs over 5 years with positive TRAb. RNA isolated from PBMCs was used to make the TCR library. The source of the patients was an endocrinology department in Xi'an, China. This specimen consisted of peripheral blood mononuclear cells (PBMCs), obtained when the disease was refractory, from a patient treated with antithyroid drugs. The chain couples TRBV20-1 to TRBJ1-6, with TRBD1 as a possible D gene (5 bases). The TCR sequence derives from a woman aged 40-49 years with Graves disease. The CDR3 loop reads CSAEVGVSPPPLHF. The CDR3 DNA reads as TGCAGTGCAGAGGTGGGGGTGAGCCCCCCACCCCTCCACTTT.